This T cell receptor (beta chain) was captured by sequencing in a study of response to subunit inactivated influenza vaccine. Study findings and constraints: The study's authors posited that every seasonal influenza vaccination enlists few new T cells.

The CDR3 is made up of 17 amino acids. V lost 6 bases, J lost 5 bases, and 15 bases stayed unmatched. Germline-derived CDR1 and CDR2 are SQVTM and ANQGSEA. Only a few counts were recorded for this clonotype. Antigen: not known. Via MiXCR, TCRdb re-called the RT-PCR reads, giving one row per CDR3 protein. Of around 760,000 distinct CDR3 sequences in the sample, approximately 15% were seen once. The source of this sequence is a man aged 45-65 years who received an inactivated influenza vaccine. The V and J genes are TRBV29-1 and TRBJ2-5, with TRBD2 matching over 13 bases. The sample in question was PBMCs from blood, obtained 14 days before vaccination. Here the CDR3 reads CSVATQRLAGGGETQYF. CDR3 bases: TGCAGCGTCGCCACCCAAAGACTAGCGGGAGGAGGGGAGACCCAGTACTTC.